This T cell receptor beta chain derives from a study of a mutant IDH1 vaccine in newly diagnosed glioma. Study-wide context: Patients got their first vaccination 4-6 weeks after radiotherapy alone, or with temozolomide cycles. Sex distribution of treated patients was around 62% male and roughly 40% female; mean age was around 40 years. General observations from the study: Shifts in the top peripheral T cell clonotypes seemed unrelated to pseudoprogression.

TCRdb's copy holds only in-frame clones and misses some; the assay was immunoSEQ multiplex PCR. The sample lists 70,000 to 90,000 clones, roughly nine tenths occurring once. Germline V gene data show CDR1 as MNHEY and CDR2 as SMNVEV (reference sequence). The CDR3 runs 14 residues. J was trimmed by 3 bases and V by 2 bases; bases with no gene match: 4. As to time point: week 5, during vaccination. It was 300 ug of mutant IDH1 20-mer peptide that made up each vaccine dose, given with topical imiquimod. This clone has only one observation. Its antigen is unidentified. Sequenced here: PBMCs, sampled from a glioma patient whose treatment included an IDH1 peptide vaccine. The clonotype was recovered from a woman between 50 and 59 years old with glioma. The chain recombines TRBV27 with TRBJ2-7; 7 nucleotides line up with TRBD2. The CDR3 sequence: CASSLAGVGYEQYF. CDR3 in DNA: TGTGCCAGCAGTTTAGCGGGAGTTGGCTACGAGCAGTACTTC.